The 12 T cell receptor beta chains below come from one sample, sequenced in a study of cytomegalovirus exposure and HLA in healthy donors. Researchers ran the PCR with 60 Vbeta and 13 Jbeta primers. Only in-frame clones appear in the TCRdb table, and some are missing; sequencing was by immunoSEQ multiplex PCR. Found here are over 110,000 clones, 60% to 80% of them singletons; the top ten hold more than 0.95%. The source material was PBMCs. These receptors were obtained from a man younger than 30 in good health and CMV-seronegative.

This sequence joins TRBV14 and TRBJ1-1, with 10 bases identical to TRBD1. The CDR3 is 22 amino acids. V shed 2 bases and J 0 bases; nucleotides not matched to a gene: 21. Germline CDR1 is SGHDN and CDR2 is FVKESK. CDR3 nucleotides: TGTGCCAGCAGCCAACTTATCCCGGGACAGGGGACTAGGCACCCCATGAACACTGAAGCTTTCTTT. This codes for CASSQLIPGQGTRHPMNTEAFF.

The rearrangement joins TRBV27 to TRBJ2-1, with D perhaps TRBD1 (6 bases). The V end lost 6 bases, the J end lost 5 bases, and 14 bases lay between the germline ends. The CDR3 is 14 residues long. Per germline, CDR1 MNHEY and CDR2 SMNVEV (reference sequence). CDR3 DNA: TGTGCCAGCAGGAAGGGGGTCGCGAACAATGAGCAGTTCTTC. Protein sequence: CASRKGVANNEQFF.

CDR3 coding DNA: TGTGCCAGCAGCGTAAGGCGACAGGGGGAGAGGGCTAACTATGGCTACACCTTC. Protein sequence: CASSVRRQGERANYGYTF. The chain recombines TRBV9 with TRBJ1-2, with 9 bases matching TRBD1. The CDR3 consists of 18 residues. The trim removed 1 base at V and 0 bases at J, leaving 10 bases unmatched. CDR1 and CDR2 (germline): SGDLS, YYNGEE.

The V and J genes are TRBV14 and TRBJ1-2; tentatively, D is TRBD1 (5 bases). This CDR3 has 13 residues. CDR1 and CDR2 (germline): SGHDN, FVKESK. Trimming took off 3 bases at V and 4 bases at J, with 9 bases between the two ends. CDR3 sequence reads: CASSHGHTYGYTF. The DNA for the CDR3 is TGTGCCAGCAGCCACGGACACACCTATGGCTACACCTTC.

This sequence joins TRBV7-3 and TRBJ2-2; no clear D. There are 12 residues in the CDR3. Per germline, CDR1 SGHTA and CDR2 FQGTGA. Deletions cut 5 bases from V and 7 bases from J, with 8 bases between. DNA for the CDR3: TGTGCCAGCAGCCCCCTAAGCGGGGAGCTGTTTTTT. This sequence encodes CASSPLSGELFF.

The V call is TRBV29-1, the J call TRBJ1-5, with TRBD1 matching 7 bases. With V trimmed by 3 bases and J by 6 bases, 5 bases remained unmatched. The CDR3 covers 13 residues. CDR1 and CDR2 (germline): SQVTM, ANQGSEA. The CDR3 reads CSVDQGVGQPQHF. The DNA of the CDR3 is TGCAGCGTTGACCAGGGGGTAGGTCAGCCCCAGCATTTT. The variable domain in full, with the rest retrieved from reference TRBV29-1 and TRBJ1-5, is SAVISQKPSRDICQRGTSLTIQCQVDSQVTMMFWYRQQPGQSLTLIATANQGSEATYESGFVIDKFPISRPNLTFSTLTVSNMSPEDSSIYLCSVDQGVGQPQHFGDGTRLSIL.

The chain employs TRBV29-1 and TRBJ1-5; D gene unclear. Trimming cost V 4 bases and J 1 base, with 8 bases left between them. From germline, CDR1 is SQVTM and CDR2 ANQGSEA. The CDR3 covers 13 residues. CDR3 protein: CSVAHSSNQPQHF. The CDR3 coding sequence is TGCAGCGTTGCGCACTCGAGCAATCAGCCCCAGCATTTT.

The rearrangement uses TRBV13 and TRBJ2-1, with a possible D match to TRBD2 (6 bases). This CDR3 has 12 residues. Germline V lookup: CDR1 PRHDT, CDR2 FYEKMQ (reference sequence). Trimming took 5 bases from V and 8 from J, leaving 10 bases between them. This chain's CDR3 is CASSPGVHEQFF. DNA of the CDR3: TGTGCCAGCAGCCCGGGGGTACATGAGCAGTTCTTC.

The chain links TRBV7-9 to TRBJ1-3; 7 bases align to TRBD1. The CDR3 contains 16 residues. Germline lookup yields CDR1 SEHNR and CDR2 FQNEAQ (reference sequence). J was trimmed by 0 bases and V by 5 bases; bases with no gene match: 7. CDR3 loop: CASSRTTGRSGNTIYF. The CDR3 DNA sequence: TGTGCCAGCAGCCGAACGACAGGGCGCTCTGGAAACACCATATATTTT.

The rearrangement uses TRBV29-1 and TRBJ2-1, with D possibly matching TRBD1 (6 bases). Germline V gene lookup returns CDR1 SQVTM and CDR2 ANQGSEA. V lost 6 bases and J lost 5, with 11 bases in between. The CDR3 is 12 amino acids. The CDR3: CSVNQGHNEQFF. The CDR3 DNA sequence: TGCAGCGTGAACCAGGGGCACAATGAGCAGTTCTTC.

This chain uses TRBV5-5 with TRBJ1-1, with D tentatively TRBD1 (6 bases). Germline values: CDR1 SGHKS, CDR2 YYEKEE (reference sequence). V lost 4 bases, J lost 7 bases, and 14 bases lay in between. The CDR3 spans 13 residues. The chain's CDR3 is CASSPDRWNEAFF. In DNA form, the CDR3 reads TGTGCCAGCAGCCCTGACAGGTGGAATGAAGCTTTCTTT. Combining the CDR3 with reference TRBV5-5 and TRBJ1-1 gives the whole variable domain DAGVTQSPTHLIKTRGQQVTLRCSPISGHKSVSWYQQVLGQGPQFIFQYYEKEERGRGNFPDRFSARQFPNYSSELNVNALLLGDSALYLCASSPDRWNEAFFGQGTRLTVV.

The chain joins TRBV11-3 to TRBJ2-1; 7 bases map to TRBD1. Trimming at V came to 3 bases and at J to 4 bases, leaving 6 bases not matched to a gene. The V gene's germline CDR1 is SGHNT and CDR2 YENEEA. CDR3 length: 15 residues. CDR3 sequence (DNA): TGTGCCAGCAGCTTCCGGACAGGTCCGTACAATGAGCAGTTCTTC. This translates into CASSFRTGPYNEQFF.